These 15 T cell receptor beta chains were all obtained from the same sample, sequenced in a study of shared clonotypes between healthy human individuals. Measured with immunoSEQ multiplex PCR; TCRdb has only the in-frame clones, and not every one. The sample lists millions of clones; 90% to 95% were seen once. Naive CD8 isolation took CD45RO-negative cells positively selected for CCR7 and excluded terminally differentiated effector memory CD45RA+ cells. Sequenced sample: naive CD8+ T cells from PBMCs. The receptor set was obtained from a man aged 18 to 29 in good health. Some clones in this sample may be carry-over from other donors' samples.

Here the CDR3 DNA reads TGTGCCAGCTCACCGGGGGACAGGGTCTTAGATACGCAGTATTTT. This sequence encodes CASSPGDRVLDTQYF. The chain links TRBV18 to TRBJ2-3, with 9 positions matching TRBD1. J was trimmed by 5 bases and V by 3 bases; bases with no gene match: 6. The germline V gene encodes CDR1 KGHSH and CDR2 LQKENI. This CDR3 spans 15 amino acids.

The chain uses TRBV19 and TRBJ2-7, with 11 nucleotides matching TRBD2. Trimming at V came to 4 bases and at J to 5 bases, leaving 7 bases not matched to a gene. Per the germline V gene, CDR1 is LNHDA and CDR2 is SQIVND (reference sequence). The length of the CDR3 is 15 residues. The CDR3: CASSNLLAGVDEQYF. The CDR3 DNA reads as TGTGCCAGTAGTAACCTACTAGCGGGAGTCGACGAGCAGTACTTC.

This clone was counted a single time. This chain connects TRBV7-9 to TRBJ2-3; D is unresolved. V was shortened by 1 base and J by 9 bases, with 8 bases between the two germline ends. CDR3 size: 12 residues. Germline V CDR1 and CDR2: SEHNR, FQNEAQ (reference sequence). The CDR3 sequence is CASSLEQPTQYF. CDR3 in DNA: TGTGCCAGCAGCTTAGAACAACCAACGCAGTATTTT.

As concerns this clone: Other nucleotide sequences in the sample specify the same CDR3. CDR3 bases: TGTGCCAGCAGTGAAACGACCGCGAACACTGAAGCTTTCTTT. Translation gives CASSETTANTEAFF. V gene TRBV25-1 combines with J gene TRBJ1-1, with D uncertain. The germline V and J ends were trimmed by 2 bases and 1 base, with 8 bases remaining between them. The length of the CDR3 is 14 residues. Germline V gene data show CDR1 as MGHDK and CDR2 as SYGVNS.

The rearrangement uses TRBV6-5 and TRBJ1-2, with D perhaps TRBD1 (5 bases). There are 14 residues in the CDR3. From germline, CDR1 is MNHEY and CDR2 SVGAGI. Between the trimmed V and J ends, which lost 2 bases and 4 bases, there was a span of 11 bases. The CDR3, as DNA: TGTGCCAGCAGTTACCGCGTGGGACCCTATGGCTACACCTTC. It specifies CASSYRVGPYGYTF.

This sequence joins TRBV5-1 and TRBJ2-1; 8 nucleotides match TRBD2. The J segment lost 2 bases and the V segment lost 0 bases, leaving 4 bases of the junction unmatched. This CDR3 has 16 residues. The germline V gene encodes CDR1 SGHRS and CDR2 YFSETQ. DNA for the CDR3: TGCGCCAGCAGCTTGGATCCGGGACTAGCCTACAATGAGCAGTTCTTC. Translating it yields CASSLDPGLAYNEQFF.

V and J are TRBV28 and TRBJ1-5; D unclear. V gave up 3 bases and J gave up 10 bases, with 7 bases separating them. The CDR3 is made up of 11 amino acids. Germline CDR1 and CDR2: MDHEN and SYDVKM. CDR3 DNA sequence: TGTGCCAGCAGTTTCCAGCAACCCCAGCATTTT. Amino acids: CASSFQQPQHF.

The genes are TRBV21-1 and TRBJ2-2. TRBV21-1 is a pseudogene segment. The CDR3 runs to 16 residues. The CDR3 here is CASSKEGGSDTGELFF. CDR3 nucleotide sequence: TGTGCCAGCAGCAAAGAAGGGGGGAGTGACACCGGGGAGCTGTTTTTT.

J is TRBJ2-3 and V is TRBV6-5; D ambiguous. The CDR3 contains 15 residues. Germline CDR1 is MNHEY and CDR2 is SVGAGI. Between the trimmed V and J ends, which lost 4 bases and 4 bases, there was a span of 15 bases. This CDR3 reads CASSSLGTGADTQYF. CDR3 DNA sequence: TGTGCCAGCAGTTCCCTTGGTACTGGGGCAGATACGCAGTATTTT.

The chain couples TRBV7-2 to TRBJ2-7; 12 bases match TRBD2. The trim removed 5 bases at V and 3 bases at J, leaving 5 bases unmatched. The germline V gene encodes CDR1 SGHTA and CDR2 FQGNSA. This CDR3 has 15 residues. CDR3 bases: TGTGCCAGCAGCGCCAGGACTAGCGGGATCTACGAGCAGTACTTC. Amino acids: CASSARTSGIYEQYF. Complete variable domain (other parts from reference TRBV7-2 and TRBJ2-7): GAGVSQSPSNKVTEKGKDVELRCDPISGHTALYWYRQSLGQGLEFLIYFQGNSAPDKSGLPSDRFSAERTGGSVSTLTIQRTQQEDSAVYLCASSARTSGIYEQYFGPGTRLTVT.

The chain carries TRBV27 and TRBJ2-6; no firm D call. The germline V gene has CDR1 MNHEY and CDR2 SMNVEV (reference sequence). Trimming took off 5 bases at V and 2 bases at J, with 13 bases between the two ends. The CDR3 runs 16 residues. The CDR3 loop reads CASSTIPGAGANVLTF. CDR3 bases: TGTGCCAGCAGTACAATCCCCGGAGCTGGGGCCAACGTCCTGACTTTC.

The chain joins TRBV5-4 to TRBJ2-2; TRBD2 agrees at 16 bases. The CDR3 has 20 residues. The germline gives CDR1 SGHNT, CDR2 YYREEE (reference sequence). Trimming at V came to 0 bases and at J to 0 bases, leaving 5 bases not matched to a gene. This CDR3 is CASSLAWGLAGGPNTGELFF. The DNA of the CDR3 is TGTGCCAGCAGCTTGGCTTGGGGACTAGCGGGAGGGCCGAACACCGGGGAGCTGTTTTTT.

The DNA for the CDR3 is TGTGCCAGCAGTTCCACTTTCAAAATCAACTTCCAGGGGGCTAACTATGGCTACACCTTC. As protein: CASSSTFKINFQGANYGYTF. The chain joins TRBV27 to TRBJ1-2, with 7 bases lining up with TRBD1. Trimming removed 4 bases from V and 0 bases from J; junction bases left unmatched: 20. CDR1 is MNHEY, CDR2 SMNVEV, per germline (reference sequence). The CDR3 length is 20 residues.

The chain employs TRBV5-1 and TRBJ2-1; D not resolved. This CDR3 spans 14 amino acids. Germline lookup yields CDR1 SGHRS and CDR2 YFSETQ. The V end lost 4 bases, the J end lost 6 bases, and 14 bases lay between the germline ends. For the CDR3, the DNA is TGCGCCAGCAGCCCTGGGTTGCTCGGCAATGAGCAGTTCTTC. As protein: CASSPGLLGNEQFF. The full variable domain, its missing parts supplied by reference TRBV5-1 and TRBJ2-1, is KAGVTQTPRYLIKTRGQQVTLSCSPISGHRSVSWYQQTPGQGLQFLFEYFSETQRNKGNFPGRFSGRQFSNSRSEMNVSTLELGDSALYLCASSPGLLGNEQFFGPGTRLTVL.

The gene calls are TRBV9 and TRBJ1-1, with 9 bases matching TRBD1. Germline values: CDR1 SGDLS, CDR2 YYNGEE. The CDR3 sequence is 16 residues long. V was pared by 3 bases and J by 5 bases, with 11 bases of the junction left unmatched. Here the CDR3 reads CASSARDRAGGTEAFF. The CDR3 DNA reads as TGTGCCAGCAGCGCCCGGGACAGGGCGGGGGGAACTGAAGCTTTCTTT.